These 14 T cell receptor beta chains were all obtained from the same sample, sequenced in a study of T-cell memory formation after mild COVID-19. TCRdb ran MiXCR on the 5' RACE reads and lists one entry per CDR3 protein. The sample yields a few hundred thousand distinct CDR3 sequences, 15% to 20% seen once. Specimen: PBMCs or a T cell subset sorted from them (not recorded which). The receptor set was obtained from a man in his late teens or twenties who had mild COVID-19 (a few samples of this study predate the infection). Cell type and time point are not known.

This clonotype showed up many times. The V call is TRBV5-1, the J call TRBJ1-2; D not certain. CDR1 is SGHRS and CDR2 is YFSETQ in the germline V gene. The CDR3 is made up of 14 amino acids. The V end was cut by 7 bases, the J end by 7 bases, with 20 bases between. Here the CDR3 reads CASGPPGRLVGYTF. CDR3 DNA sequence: TGCGCCAGCGGACCTCCGGGGAGGCTCGTTGGCTACACCTTC. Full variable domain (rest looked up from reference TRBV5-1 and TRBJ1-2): KAGVTQTPRYLIKTRGQQVTLSCSPISGHRSVSWYQQTPGQGLQFLFEYFSETQRNKGNFPGRFSGRQFSNSRSEMNVSTLELGDSALYLCASGPPGRLVGYTFGSGTRLTVV.

The CDR3 region is CASSHRTANSYNEQFF. As DNA, the CDR3 is TGTGCCAGCAGCCACCGGACTGCGAACTCCTACAATGAGCAGTTCTTC. V gene TRBV3-1 combines with J gene TRBJ2-1, with D maybe TRBD2 (5 bases). This CDR3 is 16 amino acids long. Between the trimmed V and J ends, which lost 3 bases and 0 bases, there was a span of 12 bases. Per germline, CDR1 LGHDT and CDR2 YNNKEL (reference sequence).

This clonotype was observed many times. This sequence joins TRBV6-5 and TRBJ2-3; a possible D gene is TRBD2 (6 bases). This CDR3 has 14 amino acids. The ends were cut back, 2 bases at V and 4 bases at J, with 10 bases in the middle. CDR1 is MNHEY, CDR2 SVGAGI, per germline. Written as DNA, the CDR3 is TGTGCCAGCAGTTACGCCGGGGGAGCAGATACGCAGTATTTT. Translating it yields CASSYAGGADTQYF.

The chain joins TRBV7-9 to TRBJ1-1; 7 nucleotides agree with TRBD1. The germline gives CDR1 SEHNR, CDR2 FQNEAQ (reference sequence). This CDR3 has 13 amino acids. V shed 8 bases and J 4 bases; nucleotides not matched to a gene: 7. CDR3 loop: CASLMTGSTEAFF. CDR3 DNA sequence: TGTGCCAGCCTCATGACAGGGAGCACTGAAGCTTTCTTT.

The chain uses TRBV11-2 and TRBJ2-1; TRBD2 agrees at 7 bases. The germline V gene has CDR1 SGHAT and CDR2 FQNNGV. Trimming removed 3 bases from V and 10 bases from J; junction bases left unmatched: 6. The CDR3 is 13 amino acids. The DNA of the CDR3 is TGTGCCAGCAGCTTCTACACACTAGCGGAGCAGTTCTTC. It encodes CASSFYTLAEQFF.

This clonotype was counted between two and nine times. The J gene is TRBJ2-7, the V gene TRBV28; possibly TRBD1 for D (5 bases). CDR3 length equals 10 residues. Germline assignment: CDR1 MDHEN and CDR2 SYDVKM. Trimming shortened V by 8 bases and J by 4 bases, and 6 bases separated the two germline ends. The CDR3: CASQGYEQYF. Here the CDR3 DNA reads TGTGCCAGCCAGGGATACGAGCAGTACTTC.

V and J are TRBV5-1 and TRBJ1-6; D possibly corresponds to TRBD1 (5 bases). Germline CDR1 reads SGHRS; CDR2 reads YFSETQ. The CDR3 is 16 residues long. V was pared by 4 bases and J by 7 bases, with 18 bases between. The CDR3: CASSPQAQGTNSPLHF. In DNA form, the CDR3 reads TGCGCCAGCAGCCCGCAAGCGCAGGGTACGAATTCACCCCTCCACTTT.

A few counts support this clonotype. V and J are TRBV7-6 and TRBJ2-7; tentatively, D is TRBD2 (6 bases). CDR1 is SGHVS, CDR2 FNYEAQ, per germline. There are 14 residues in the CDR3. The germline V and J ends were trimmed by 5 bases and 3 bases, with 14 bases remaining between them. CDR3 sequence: CASSGGEEGYEQYV. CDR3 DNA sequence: TGTGCCAGCAGCGGGGGAGAGGAGGGCTACGAGCAGTACGTC.

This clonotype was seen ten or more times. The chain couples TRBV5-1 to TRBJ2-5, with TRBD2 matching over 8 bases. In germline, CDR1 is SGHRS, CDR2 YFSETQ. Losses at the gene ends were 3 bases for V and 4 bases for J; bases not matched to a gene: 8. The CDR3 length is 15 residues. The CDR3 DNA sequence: TGCGCCAGCAGCTCCAACGGGGGGGGCCGAGAGACCCAGTACTTC. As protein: CASSSNGGGRETQYF.

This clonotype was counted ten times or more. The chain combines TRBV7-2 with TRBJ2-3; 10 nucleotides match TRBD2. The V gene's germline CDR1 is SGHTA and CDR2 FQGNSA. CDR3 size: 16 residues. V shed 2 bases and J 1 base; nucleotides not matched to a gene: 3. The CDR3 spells CASSLLAGGGTDTQYF. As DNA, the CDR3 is TGTGCCAGCAGCTTATTAGCGGGGGGTGGCACAGATACGCAGTATTTT.

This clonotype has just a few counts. The CDR3 DNA reads TGTGCCAGCAGCTTAGCGTCCGGGGGCTACGAGCAGTACTTC. Its translation is CASSLASGGYEQYF. This rearrangement joins TRBV7-6 to TRBJ2-7; perhaps TRBD2 as D (6 bases). Per the germline V gene, CDR1 is SGHVS and CDR2 is FNYEAQ. This CDR3 has 14 residues. Trimming pared 0 bases from V and 3 bases from J, leaving 9 bases between.

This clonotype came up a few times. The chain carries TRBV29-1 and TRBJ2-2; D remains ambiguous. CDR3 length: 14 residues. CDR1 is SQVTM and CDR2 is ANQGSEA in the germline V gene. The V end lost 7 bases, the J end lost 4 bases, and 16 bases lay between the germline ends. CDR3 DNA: TGCAGCGCATCAACGACTGGGTTCACCGGGGAGCTGTTTTTT. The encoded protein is CSASTTGFTGELFF.

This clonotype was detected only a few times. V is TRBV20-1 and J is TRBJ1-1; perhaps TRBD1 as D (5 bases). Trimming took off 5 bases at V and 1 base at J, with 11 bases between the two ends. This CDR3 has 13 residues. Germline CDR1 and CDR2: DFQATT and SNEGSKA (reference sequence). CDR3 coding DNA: TGCAGTGCTTTAGGGACCCAGAACACTGAAGCTTTCTTT. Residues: CSALGTQNTEAFF.

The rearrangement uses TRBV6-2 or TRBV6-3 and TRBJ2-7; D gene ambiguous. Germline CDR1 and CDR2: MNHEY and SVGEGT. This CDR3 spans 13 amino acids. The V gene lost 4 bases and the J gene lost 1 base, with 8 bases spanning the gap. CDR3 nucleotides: TGTGCCAGCAGTTCCCCTTGGTCCTACGAGCAGTACTTC. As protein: CASSSPWSYEQYF.